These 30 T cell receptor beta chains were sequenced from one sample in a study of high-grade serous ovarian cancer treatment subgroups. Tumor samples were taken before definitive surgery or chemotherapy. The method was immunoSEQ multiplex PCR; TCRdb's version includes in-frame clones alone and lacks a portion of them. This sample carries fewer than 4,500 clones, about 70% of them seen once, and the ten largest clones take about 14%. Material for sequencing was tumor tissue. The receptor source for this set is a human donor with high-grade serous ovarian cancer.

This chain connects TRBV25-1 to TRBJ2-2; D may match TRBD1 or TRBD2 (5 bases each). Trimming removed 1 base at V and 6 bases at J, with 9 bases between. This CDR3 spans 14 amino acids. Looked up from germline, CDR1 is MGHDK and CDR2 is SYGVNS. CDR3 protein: CASSESRDAGELFF. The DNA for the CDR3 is TGTGCCAGCAGTGAATCGAGGGACGCCGGGGAGCTGTTTTTT.

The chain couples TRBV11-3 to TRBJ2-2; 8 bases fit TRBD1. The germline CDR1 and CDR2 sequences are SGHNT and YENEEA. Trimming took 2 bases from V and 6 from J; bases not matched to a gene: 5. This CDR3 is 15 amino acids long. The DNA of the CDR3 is TGTGCCAGCAGCTTAACAGGGGGACGGGCCGGGGAGCTGTTTTTT. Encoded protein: CASSLTGGRAGELFF.

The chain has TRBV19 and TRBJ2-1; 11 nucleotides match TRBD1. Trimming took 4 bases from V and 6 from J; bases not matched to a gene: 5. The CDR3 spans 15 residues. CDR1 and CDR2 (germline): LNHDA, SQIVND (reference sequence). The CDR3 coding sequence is TGTGCCAGTAGTAGAAGGGGGACAGGGGGCAATGAGCAGTTCTTC. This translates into CASSRRGTGGNEQFF.

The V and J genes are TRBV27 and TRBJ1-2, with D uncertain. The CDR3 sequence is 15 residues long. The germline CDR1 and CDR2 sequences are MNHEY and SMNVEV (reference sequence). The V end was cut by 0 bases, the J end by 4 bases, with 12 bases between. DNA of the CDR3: TGTGCCAGCAGTTTATCGATGGGAATTATCTATGGCTACACCTTC. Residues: CASSLSMGIIYGYTF.

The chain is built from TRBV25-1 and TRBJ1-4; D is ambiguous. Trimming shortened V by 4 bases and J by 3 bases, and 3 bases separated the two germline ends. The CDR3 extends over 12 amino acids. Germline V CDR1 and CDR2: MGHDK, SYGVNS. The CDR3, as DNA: TGTGCCAGCAGTGCGCCTAATGAAAAACTGTTTTTT. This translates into CASSAPNEKLFF.

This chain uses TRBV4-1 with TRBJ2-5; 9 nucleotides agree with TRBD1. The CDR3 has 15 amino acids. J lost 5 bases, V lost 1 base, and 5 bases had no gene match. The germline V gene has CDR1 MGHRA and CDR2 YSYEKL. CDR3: CASSQGTGVQETQYF. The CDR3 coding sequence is TGCGCCAGCAGCCAAGGGACAGGGGTCCAGGAGACCCAGTACTTC.

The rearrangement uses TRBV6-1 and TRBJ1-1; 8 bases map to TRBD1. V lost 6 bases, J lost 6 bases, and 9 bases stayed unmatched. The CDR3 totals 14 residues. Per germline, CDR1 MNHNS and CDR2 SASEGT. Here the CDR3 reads CASRQGAPGPEAFF. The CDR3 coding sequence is TGTGCCAGCAGGCAGGGGGCCCCTGGCCCTGAAGCTTTCTTT.

This chain's CDR3 is CASSLGENTEAFF. CDR3 DNA sequence: TGTGCCAGCAGCTTGGGGGAGAACACTGAAGCTTTCTTT. This rearrangement joins TRBV5-6 to TRBJ1-1, with unresolved D. Germline-derived CDR1 and CDR2 are SGHDT and YYEEEE. V lost 0 bases and J 1 base, leaving 4 bases between the germline ends. This CDR3 is built from 13 residues. Complete variable domain (other parts from reference TRBV5-6 and TRBJ1-1): DAGVTQSPTHLIKTRGQQVTLRCSPKSGHDTVSWYQQALGQGPQFIFQYYEEEERQRGNFPDRFSGHQFPNYSSELNVNALLLGDSALYLCASSLGENTEAFFGQGTRLTVV.

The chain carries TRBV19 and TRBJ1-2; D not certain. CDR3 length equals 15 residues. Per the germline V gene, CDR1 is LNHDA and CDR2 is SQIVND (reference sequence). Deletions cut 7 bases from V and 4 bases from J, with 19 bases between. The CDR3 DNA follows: TGTGCCAGTACCCTAGATGATTACACGACCTATGGCTACACCTTC. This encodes CASTLDDYTTYGYTF.

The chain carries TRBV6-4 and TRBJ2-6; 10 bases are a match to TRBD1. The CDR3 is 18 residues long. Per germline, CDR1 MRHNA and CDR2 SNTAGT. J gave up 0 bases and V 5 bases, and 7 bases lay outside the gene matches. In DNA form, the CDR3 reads TGTGCCAGCAGTAAGCGACAGGGGGCACCCTCTGGGGCCAACGTCCTGACTTTC. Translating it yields CASSKRQGAPSGANVLTF.

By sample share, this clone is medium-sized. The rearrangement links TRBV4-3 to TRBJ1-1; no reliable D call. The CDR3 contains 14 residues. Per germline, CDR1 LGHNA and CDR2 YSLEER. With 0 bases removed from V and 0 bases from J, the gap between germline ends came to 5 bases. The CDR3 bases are TGCGCCAGCAGCCAAGATGGAGTGAACACTGAAGCTTTCTTT. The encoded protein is CASSQDGVNTEAFF.

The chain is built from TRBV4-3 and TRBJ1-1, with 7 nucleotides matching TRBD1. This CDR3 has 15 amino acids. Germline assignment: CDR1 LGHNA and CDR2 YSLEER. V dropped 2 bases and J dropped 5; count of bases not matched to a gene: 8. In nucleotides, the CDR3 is TGCGCCAGCAGCCAAAGGGGGCGGGGGAAGACTGAAGCTTTCTTT. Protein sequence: CASSQRGRGKTEAFF.

CDR3 sequence (DNA): TGTGCCAGCAGTGAACAAGGGCCCCAGCATTTT. This codes for CASSEQGPQHF. The chain combines TRBV6-5 with TRBJ1-5; D unresolved. Trimming pared 5 bases from V and 9 bases from J, leaving 8 bases between. The CDR3 is 11 residues long. Germline CDR1 is MNHEY and CDR2 is SVGAGI.

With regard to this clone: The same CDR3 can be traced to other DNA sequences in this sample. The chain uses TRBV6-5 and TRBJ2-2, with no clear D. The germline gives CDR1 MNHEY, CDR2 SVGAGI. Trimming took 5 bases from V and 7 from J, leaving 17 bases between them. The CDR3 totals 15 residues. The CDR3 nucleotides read TGTGCCAGCAGTCGGCCGGGCTCCCGCTTCGGGGAGCTGTTTTTT. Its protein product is CASSRPGSRFGELFF.

CDR3 coding DNA: TGTGCCAGCTACCCCAGGGGAGTTGGGGCACTGTTTTTT. Protein: CASYPRGVGALFF. The chain has TRBV28 and TRBJ2-2; D is possibly TRBD1 (6 bases). This CDR3 has 13 amino acids. Germline CDR1 is MDHEN and CDR2 is SYDVKM. Between the trimmed V and J ends, which lost 8 bases and 14 bases, there was a span of 21 bases.

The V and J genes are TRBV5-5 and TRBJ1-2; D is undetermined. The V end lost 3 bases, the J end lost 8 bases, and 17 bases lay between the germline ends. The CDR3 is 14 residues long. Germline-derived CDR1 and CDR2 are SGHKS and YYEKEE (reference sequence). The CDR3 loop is CASSYATVSRGYTF. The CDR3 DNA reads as TGTGCCAGCAGCTATGCAACGGTATCGAGGGGCTACACCTTC.

CDR3: CASSRTDTYGYTF. CDR3 bases: TGTGCCAGCAGCCGTACCGACACCTATGGCTACACCTTC. V gene TRBV7-8 combines with J gene TRBJ1-2; D uncertain. The length of the CDR3 is 13 residues. Per the germline V gene, CDR1 is SGHVS and CDR2 is FQNEAQ. Trimming removed 5 bases from V and 4 bases from J, with 11 bases in between.

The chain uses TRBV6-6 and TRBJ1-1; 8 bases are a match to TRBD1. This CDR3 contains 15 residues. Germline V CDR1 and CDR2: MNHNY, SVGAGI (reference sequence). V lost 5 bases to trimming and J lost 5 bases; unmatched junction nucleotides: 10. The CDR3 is CASSTQGAMGTEAFF. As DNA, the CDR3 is TGTGCCAGCAGTACCCAGGGGGCGATGGGGACTGAAGCTTTCTTT.

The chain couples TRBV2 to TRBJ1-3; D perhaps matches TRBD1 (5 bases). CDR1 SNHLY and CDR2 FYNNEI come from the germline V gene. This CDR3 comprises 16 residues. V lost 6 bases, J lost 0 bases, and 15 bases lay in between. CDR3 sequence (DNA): TGTGCCAGCAGGAGAGATGGGGGACGCTCTGGAAACACCATATATTTT. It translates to CASRRDGGRSGNTIYF.

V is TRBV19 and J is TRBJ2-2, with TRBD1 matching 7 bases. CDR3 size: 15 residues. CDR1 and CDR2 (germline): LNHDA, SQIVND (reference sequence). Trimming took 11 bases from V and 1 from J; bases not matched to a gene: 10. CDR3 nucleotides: TGTGCCGGAAGGAGGCGGACAGGGAACACCGGGGAGCTGTTTTTT. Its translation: CAGRRRTGNTGELFF.

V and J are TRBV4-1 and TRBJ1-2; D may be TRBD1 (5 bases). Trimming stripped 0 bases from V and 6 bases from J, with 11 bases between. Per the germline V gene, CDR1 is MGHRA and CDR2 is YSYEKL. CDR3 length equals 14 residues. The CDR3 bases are TGCGCCAGCAGCCAAGATCAAGGGACTAATGGCTACACCTTC. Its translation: CASSQDQGTNGYTF.

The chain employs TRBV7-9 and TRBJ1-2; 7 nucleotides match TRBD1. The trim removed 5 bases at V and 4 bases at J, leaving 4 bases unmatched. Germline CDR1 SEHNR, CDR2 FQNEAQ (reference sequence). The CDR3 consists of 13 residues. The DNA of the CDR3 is TGTGCCAGCAGCCAAGACAGGGCCTATGGCTACACCTTC. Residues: CASSQDRAYGYTF.

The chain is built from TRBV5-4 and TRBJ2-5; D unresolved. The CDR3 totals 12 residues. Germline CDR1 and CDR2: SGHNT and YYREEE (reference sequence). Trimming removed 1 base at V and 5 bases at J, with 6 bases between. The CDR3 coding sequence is TGTGCCAGCAGCTTGTCGGGCGAGACCCAGTACTTC. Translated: CASSLSGETQYF.

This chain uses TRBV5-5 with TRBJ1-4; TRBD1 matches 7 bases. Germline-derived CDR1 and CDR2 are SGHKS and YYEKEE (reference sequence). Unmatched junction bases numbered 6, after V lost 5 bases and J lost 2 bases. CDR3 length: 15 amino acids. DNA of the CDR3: TGTGCCAGCAGTGCTCCGGGACAGACTAATGAAAAACTGTTTTTT. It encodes CASSAPGQTNEKLFF.

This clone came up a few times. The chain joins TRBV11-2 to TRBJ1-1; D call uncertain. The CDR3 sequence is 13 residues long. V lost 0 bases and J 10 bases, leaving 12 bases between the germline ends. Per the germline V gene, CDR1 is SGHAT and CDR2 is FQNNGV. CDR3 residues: CASSLERLRGAFF. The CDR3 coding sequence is TGTGCCAGCAGCTTAGAACGACTACGGGGAGCTTTCTTT.

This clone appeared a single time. Written as DNA, the CDR3 is TGCAGTGCCCCAGGGTCCGGCTACACCTTC. It yields the protein CSAPGSGYTF. The rearrangement links TRBV20-1 to TRBJ1-2; D possibly corresponds to TRBD1 (5 bases). From germline, CDR1 is DFQATT and CDR2 SNEGSKA (reference sequence). This CDR3 is 10 amino acids long. V lost 6 bases to trimming and J lost 8 bases, with 10 bases between them.

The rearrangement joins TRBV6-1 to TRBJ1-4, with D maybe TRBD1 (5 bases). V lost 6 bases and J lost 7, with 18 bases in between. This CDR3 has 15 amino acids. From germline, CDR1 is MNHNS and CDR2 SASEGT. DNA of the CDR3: TGTGCCAGCAGCTCCTTGATGGGGACGGGTGAAAAACTGTTTTTT. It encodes CASSSLMGTGEKLFF.

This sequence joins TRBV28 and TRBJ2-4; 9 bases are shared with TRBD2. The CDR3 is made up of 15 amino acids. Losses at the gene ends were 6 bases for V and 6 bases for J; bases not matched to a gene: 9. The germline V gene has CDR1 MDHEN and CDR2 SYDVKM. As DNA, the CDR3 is TGTGCCAGCAGACCAGCGGGGGGCACCGGAAACATTCAGTACTTC. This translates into CASRPAGGTGNIQYF.

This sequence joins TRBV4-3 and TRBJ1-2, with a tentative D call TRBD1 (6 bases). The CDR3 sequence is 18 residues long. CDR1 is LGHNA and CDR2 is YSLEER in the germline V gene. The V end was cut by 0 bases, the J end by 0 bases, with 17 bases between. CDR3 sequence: CASSQEWQGLVANYGYTF. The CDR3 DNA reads TGCGCCAGCAGCCAAGAATGGCAGGGGCTAGTCGCTAACTATGGCTACACCTTC.

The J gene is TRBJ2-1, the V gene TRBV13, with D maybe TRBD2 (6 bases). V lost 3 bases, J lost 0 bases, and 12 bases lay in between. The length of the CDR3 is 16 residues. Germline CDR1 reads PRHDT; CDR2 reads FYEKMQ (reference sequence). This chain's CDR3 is CASSLLRESSYNEQFF. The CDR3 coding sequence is TGTGCCAGCAGCTTGCTTCGGGAGAGCTCCTACAATGAGCAGTTCTTC.